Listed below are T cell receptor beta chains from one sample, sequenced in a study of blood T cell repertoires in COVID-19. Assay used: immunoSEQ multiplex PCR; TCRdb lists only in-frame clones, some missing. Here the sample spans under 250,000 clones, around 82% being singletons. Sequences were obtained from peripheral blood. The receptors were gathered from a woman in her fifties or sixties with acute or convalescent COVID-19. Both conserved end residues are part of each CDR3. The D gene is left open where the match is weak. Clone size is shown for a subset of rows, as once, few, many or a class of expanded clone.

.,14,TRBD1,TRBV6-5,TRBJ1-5,TGTGCCAGCAGTTACCGGACAGGGGCTAAGCCCCAGCATTTT,CASSYRTGAKPQHF
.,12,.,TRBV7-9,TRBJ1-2,TGTGCCAGCAGCTTACGGGACAATGGCTACACCTTC,CASSLRDNGYTF
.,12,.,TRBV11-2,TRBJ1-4,TGTGCCAGCAGCCCCGGGGGTGGAAAACTGTTTTTT,CASSPGGGKLFF
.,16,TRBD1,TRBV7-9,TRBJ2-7,TGTGCCAGCAGCGCGACGGGGACAGCCGTAACCTACGAGCAGTACTTC,CASSATGTAVTYEQYF
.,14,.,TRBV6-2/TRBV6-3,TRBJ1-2,TGTGCCAGCAGTTATTTTTTGACAGCAAGTGGCTACACCTTC,CASSYFLTASGYTF
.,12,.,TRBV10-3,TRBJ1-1,TGTGCCATCCAGACAAATAGCGCTGAAGCTTTCTTT,CAIQTNSAEAFF
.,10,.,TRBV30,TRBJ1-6,TGTGCTGAGGGCAGGACGCTCTTCCACTTT,CAEGRTLFHF
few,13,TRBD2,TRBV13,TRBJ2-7,TGTGCCAGCAGAACTAGCGGGGGCTACGAGCAGTACTTC,CASRTSGGYEQYF
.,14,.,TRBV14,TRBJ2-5,TGTGCCAGCAGCCAAGTAAGACAGCAAGAGACCCAGTACTTC,CASSQVRQQETQYF
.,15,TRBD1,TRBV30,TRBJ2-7,TGTGCCTGGAGTACAAAGACAGGGCGGCTCTACGAGCAGTACTTC,CAWSTKTGRLYEQYF
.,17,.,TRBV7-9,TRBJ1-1,TGTGCCAGCAGCTTAGTATTCACATCTAGGAGGAACACTGAAGCTTTCTTT,CASSLVFTSRRNTEAFF
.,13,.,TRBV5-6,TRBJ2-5,TGTGCCAGCAACCGACTAGTGGGGGAGACCCAGTACTTC,CASNRLVGETQYF
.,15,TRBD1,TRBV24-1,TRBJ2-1,TGTGCCACCAGTGAAGCCGGGACAGGGTCCAATGAGCAGTTCTTC,CATSEAGTGSNEQFF
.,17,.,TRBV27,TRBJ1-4,TGTGCCAGCAGTTCTAGGGAGGGGCTATTTTCTAATGAAAAACTGTTTTTT,CASSSREGLFSNEKLFF
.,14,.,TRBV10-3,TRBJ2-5,TGTGCCATCAGTGATGGGGGGGCCGGAGAGACCCAGTACTTC,CAISDGGAGETQYF
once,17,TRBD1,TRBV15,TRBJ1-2,TGTGCCACCAGCAGAGGAATCCAAAACCAGGGGGCCGATGGCTACACCTTC,CATSRGIQNQGADGYTF
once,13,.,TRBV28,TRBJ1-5,TGTGCCAGCAGTACTGTGGGCAATCAGCCCCAGCATTTT,CASSTVGNQPQHF
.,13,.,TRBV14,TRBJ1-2,TGTGCCAGCAGCCAACTCCGGTCCTATGGCTACACCTTC,CASSQLRSYGYTF
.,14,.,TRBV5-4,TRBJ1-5,TGTGCCAGCAGCAACTACTCCAGCAATCAGCCCCAGCATTTT,CASSNYSSNQPQHF
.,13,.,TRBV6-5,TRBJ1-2,TGTGCCAGCAGTTACGGGGGGAACTATGGCTACACCTTC,CASSYGGNYGYTF
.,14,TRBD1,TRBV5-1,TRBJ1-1,TGCGCCAGCAGCGGGACAGGGGTTAACACTGAAGCTTTCTTT,CASSGTGVNTEAFF
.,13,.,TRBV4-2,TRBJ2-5,TGTGCCAGCAGCCAAGGTATCCTAGAGACCCAGTACTTC,CASSQGILETQYF
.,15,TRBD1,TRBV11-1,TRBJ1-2,TGTGCCAGCAGCGCTGGGACAGCAGACTCCTATGGCTACACCTTC,CASSAGTADSYGYTF
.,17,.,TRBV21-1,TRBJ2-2,TGTGCCAGCAGCTTCCTAACCGGCGGAGTGAACACCGGGGAGCTGTTTTTT,CASSFLTGGVNTGELFF
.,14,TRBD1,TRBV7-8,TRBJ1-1,TGTGCCAGCAGCTTATATCCGACAGGGGCTGAAGCTTTCTTT,CASSLYPTGAEAFF
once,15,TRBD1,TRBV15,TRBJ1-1,TGTGCCACCAGCAGAGGAGGACAGGGAGGCACTGAAGCTTTCTTT,CATSRGGQGGTEAFF
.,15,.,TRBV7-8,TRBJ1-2,TGTGCCAGCAGCTTTGGGCGGGCCATGAACTATGGCTACACCTTC,CASSFGRAMNYGYTF
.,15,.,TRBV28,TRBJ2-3,TGTGCCAGCAGTTTCCAGACACAAAGCACAGATACGCAGTATTTT,CASSFQTQSTDTQYF
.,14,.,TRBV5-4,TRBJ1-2,TGTGCCAGCAGCTTGCCAGGGTCTAACTATGGCTACACCTTC,CASSLPGSNYGYTF
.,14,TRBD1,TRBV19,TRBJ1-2,TGTGCCAGTAGCACGACAGGGGGTAACTATGGCTACACCTTC,CASSTTGGNYGYTF
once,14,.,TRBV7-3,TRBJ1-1,TGTGCCAGCAGCCCTGGGACACTGAACACTGAAGCTTTCTTT,CASSPGTLNTEAFF
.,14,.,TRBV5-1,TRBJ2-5,TGCGCCAGCAGCTCCGAGGGGGTCGCGAAGACCCAGTACTTC,CASSSEGVAKTQYF
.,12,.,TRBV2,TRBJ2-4,TGTGCCAGCAGTATCATGGAGGCGAATCAGTACTTC,CASSIMEANQYF
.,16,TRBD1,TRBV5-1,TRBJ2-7,TGCGCCAGCAGCTTGTTAGGGGGACAGACAACCTACGAGCAGTACTTC,CASSLLGGQTTYEQYF
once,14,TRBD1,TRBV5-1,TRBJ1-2,TGCGCCAGCAGCTTGGGGGCAGGGGGCTATGGCTACACCTTC,CASSLGAGGYGYTF
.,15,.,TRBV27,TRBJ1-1,TGTGCCAGCAGTTTATCGTCAGGCGGGATGACTGAAGCTTTCTTT,CASSLSSGGMTEAFF
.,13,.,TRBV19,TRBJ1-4,TGTGCCAGTAGAAACAGAACTAATGAAAAACTGTTTTTT,CASRNRTNEKLFF
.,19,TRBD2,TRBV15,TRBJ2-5,TGTGCCACCAGCAGAGATCCTGGCCTAGCGGGGGCCCTTACAGAGACCCAGTACTTC,CATSRDPGLAGALTETQYF
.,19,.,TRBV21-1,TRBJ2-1,TGTGCCAGCAGCAACCAAAGGGGACTAGCGGGGGGGCCCGTCAATGAGCAGTTCTTC,CASSNQRGLAGGPVNEQFF
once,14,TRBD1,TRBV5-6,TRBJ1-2,TGTGCCAGCAGCTTGGTTGGAGGGGGCGATGGCTACACCTTC,CASSLVGGGDGYTF
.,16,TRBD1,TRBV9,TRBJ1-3,TGTGCCAGCAGCGGAAAGGGACAGGGGGCTGGAAACACCATATATTTT,CASSGKGQGAGNTIYF
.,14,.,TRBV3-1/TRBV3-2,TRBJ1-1,TGTGCCAGCAGACAAAACTTATTAAACACTGAAGCTTTCTTT,CASRQNLLNTEAFF
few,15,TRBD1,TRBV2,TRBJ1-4,TGTGCCAGCAGCGGACAGGGGATTTCTAATGAAAAACTGTTTTTT,CASSGQGISNEKLFF
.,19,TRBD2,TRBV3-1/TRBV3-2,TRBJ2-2,TGTGCCAGCAGCAACTCAAGGAAACCTCAATGGGGGGGCACCGGGGAGCTGTTTTTT,CASSNSRKPQWGGTGELFF
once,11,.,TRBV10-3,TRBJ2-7,TGTGCCATCGGTTCAGGGAGGGAGCAGTACTTC,CAIGSGREQYF
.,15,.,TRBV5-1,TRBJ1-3,TGCGCCAGCAGCCCCAGGCAGGACTCTGGAAACACCATATATTTT,CASSPRQDSGNTIYF
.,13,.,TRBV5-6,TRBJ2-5,TGTGCCAGCAGCTACGGAGCAGAAGAGACCCAGTACTTC,CASSYGAEETQYF
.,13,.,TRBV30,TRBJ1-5,TGTGCCGCTTCGCCAGGGGTCAATCAGCCCCAGCATTTT,CAASPGVNQPQHF
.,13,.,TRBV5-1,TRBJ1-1,TGCGCCAGCAGCCCAGAAACAGGGCAGGGAGCTTTCTTT,CASSPETGQGAFF
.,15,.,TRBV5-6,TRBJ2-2,TGTGCCAGCAGCTTGGGCCCTAACTCCCCCGGGGAGCTGTTTTTT,CASSLGPNSPGELFF
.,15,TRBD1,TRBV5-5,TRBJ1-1,TGTGCCAGCAGCTTGGCCGGACAGGAAGGGGGTGAAGCTTTCTTT,CASSLAGQEGGEAFF
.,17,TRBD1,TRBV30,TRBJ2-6,TGTGCCTGGAGGTATCGGACAGGGAGCTCTGGGGCCAACGTCCTGACTTTC,CAWRYRTGSSGANVLTF
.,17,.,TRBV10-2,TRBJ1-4,TGCGCCAGCACCCCCGACGGATGGGGGCCAACTAATGAAAAACTGTTTTTT,CASTPDGWGPTNEKLFF